Below, one T cell receptor beta chain is given with its context. Its target is not known. This sample was included in a study of cytomegalovirus exposure and HLA in healthy donors. Study-wide context: The same platform was used for the 100 to 150 validation repertoires and the approximately 670 first-cohort repertoires, a later analysis reported. Study-wide findings and caveats: Clusters of TCRs from the first cohort tended to co-occur in the 110 or so validation repertoires (as a later analysis found). The dataset shows that most TCR sequences were rare, while some public TCRs occurred in many donors. The CMV antigen specificity of a few CMV-associated chains was confirmed through in vitro analysis.

This CDR3 is 15 amino acids long. The V gene end was trimmed by 2 bases and the J gene end by 3 bases; junction bases not matched to a gene: 8. Germline CDR1 is SGHKS and CDR2 is YYEKEE (reference sequence). TCRdb keeps only in-frame clones here, not all; method: immunoSEQ multiplex PCR. The sample shows about 98,000 clones, about 90% of them seen only once. The V and J genes are TRBV5-5 and TRBJ2-7; 7 bases line up with TRBD2. Material: PBMCs. This sequence was found in a man between 18 and 29 years old in good health and CMV-seropositive. The DNA of the CDR3 is TGTGCCAGCAGCTTTTCGTCCGGGGACTACTACGAGCAGTACTTC. Translated, it gives CASSFSSGDYYEQYF.